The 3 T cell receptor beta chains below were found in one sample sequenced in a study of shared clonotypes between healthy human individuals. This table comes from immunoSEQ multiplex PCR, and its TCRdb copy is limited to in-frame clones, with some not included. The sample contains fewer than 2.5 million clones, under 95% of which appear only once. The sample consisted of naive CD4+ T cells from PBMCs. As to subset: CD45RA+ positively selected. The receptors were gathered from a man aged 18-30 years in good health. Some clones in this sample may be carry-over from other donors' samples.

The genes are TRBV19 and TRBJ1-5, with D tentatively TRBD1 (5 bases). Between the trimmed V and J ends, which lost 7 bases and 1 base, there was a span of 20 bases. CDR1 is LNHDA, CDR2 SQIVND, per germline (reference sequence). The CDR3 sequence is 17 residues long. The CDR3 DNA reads TGTGCCAGTAAAAGGGGTAGGGCCCCGGCGAGCAATCAGCCCCAGCATTTT. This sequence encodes CASKRGRAPASNQPQHF.

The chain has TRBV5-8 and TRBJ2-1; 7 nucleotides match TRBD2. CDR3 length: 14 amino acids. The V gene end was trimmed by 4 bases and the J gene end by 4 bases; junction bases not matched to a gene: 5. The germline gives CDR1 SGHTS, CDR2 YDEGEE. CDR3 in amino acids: CASSPGGGYNEQFF. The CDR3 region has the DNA TGTGCCAGCAGCCCTGGGGGGGGATACAATGAGCAGTTCTTC.

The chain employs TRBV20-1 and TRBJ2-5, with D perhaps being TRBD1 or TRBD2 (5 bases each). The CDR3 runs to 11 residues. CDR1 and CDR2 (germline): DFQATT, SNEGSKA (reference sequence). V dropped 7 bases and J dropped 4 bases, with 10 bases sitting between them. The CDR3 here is CSVGVGETQYF. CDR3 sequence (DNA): TGCAGTGTGGGGGTGGGAGAGACCCAGTACTTC.